The rows below give T cell receptor beta chains drawn from one sample of a study of tumor-infiltrating lymphocytes in primary liver carcinoma. TCRdb fed the multiplex PCR reads into MiXCR, producing one record per CDR3 protein. The sample lists roughly 78,000 distinct CDR3 sequences, 71% occurring once. The sequenced material came from liver tumor tissue from sampling region 4. These receptors were collected from a woman aged 55 to 70 with primary liver carcinoma and hepatitis B virus infection. Both conserved end residues are part of each CDR3. Each record gives: V gene, D gene, clone size, J gene, CDR3 DNA, CDR3 protein. A D gene is named only where the DNA matches it firmly. Where a row states a size, it is once, few, many or the class of an expanded clone; other rows omit it.

v_call: TRBV11-2; d_call: -; clone_size: many; j_call: TRBJ1-6; cdr3_nt: TGTGCCAGCAGCTTAGCCCGGGCATTAAATTCACCCCTCCACTTT; cdr3_aa: CASSLARALNSPLHF
v_call: TRBV6-6; d_call: -; clone_size: -; j_call: TRBJ1-2; cdr3_nt: TGTGCCACCAGTAGCCAGACGGGGACTTTCGGCTACACCTTT; cdr3_aa: CATSSQTGTFGYTF
v_call: TRBV24-1; d_call: -; clone_size: -; j_call: TRBJ2-7; cdr3_nt: TGTGCCACCAGTGATGGAGGATCGGCGGAGGGCTGGGGCGAGCAGTACTTC; cdr3_aa: CATSDGGSAEGWGEQYF
v_call: TRBV12-3/TRBV12-4; d_call: TRBD1; clone_size: many; j_call: TRBJ1-5; cdr3_nt: TGTGCCAGCAGTACAGGGGGTCCGTCGGGTGTGAGCAATCAGCCCCAGCATTTT; cdr3_aa: CASSTGGPSGVSNQPQHF
v_call: TRBV6-1; d_call: -; clone_size: -; j_call: TRBJ2-2; cdr3_nt: TGTGCCAGCAGTGGACTATTCTTGAGGGGGGAGCTGTTTTTT; cdr3_aa: CASSGLFLRGELFF
v_call: TRBV6-1; d_call: -; clone_size: -; j_call: TRBJ2-5; cdr3_nt: TGTGTCAGCACGGGGTTGGAGACCCAATACTTC; cdr3_aa: CVSTGLETQYF
v_call: TRBV18; d_call: -; clone_size: few; j_call: TRBJ1-1; cdr3_nt: TGTGCCAGCTCACCCGTGCTGAACACTGAAGCTTTCTTT; cdr3_aa: CASSPVLNTEAFF
v_call: TRBV6-2/TRBV6-3; d_call: TRBD2; clone_size: -; j_call: TRBJ2-1; cdr3_nt: TGTGCTAGCACCGGGACTAGCGGGAGGTTCTTTTACAATGAGCAGTTCTTC; cdr3_aa: CASTGTSGRFFYNEQFF
v_call: TRBV11-2; d_call: TRBD2; clone_size: -; j_call: TRBJ2-1; cdr3_nt: TGTGCCAGCAGTTTAGCGGGAGGGCCTCTTGAGCAGTTATTC; cdr3_aa: CASSLAGGPLEQLF
v_call: TRBV11-2; d_call: -; clone_size: -; j_call: TRBJ2-5; cdr3_nt: TGTGCCAGCAGCCCAGTGCGGGGTTATCGTCAAGAGACCCAGTACTTC; cdr3_aa: CASSPVRGYRQETQYF
v_call: TRBV7-2; d_call: -; clone_size: -; j_call: TRBJ2-3; cdr3_nt: TGTGCCGGCAGCTTAGAGGCTGAAGATACGCAGTATTTT; cdr3_aa: CAGSLEAEDTQYF
v_call: TRBV24-1; d_call: TRBD1; clone_size: -; j_call: TRBJ2-3; cdr3_nt: TGTGCCACCAGTGCGAGGACAGGGGGTATTTCGGATACGCAGTATTTT; cdr3_aa: CATSARTGGISDTQYF